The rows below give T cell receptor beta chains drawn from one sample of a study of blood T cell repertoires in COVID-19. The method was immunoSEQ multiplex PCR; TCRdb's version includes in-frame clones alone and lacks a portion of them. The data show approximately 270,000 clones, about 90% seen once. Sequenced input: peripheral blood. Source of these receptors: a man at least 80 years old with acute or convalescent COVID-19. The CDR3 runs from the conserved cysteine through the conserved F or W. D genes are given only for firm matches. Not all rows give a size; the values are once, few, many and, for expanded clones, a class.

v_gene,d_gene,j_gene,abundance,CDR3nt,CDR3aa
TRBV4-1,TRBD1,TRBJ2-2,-,TGCGCCAGCAACCCGGGACAGGGGTTTTCCGGGGAGCTGTTTTTT,CASNPGQGFSGELFF
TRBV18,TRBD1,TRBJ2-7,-,TGTGCCAGCTCACCGGGACAGGACCACGAGCAGTACTTC,CASSPGQDHEQYF
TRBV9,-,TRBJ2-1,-,TGTGCCAGCAGCCCCGTAACCGGGGGCTCCTACAATGAGCAGTTCTTC,CASSPVTGGSYNEQFF
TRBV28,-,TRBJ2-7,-,TGTGCCAGCAGTTCCGTCTACGAGCAGTACTTC,CASSSVYEQYF
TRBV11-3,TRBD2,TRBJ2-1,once,TGTGCCAGCAGCCCCACTGGCGGGAGGGCCAATGAGCAGTTCTTC,CASSPTGGRANEQFF
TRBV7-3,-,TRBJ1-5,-,TGTGCCAGCAGCCTAAAGGGGGATCAGCCCCAGCATTTT,CASSLKGDQPQHF
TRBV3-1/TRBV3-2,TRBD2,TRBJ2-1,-,TGTGCCAGCAGCCCCAGACTAGCCCAGTTCTTC,CASSPRLAQFF
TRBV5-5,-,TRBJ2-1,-,TGTGCCAGCGGCACTCGGGGGGCAGAGTACAATGAGCAGTTCTTC,CASGTRGAEYNEQFF
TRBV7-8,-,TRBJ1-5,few,TGTGCCAGCAGCGCCCAGACAGGTATCAATCAGCCCCAGCATTTT,CASSAQTGINQPQHF
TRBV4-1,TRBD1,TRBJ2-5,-,TGCGCCAGCAGCCAAGACGGAAGGGGGCGAGAGACCCAGTACTTC,CASSQDGRGRETQYF
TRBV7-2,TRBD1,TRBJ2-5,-,TGTGCCAGCAGCTTCGCAGGGGGCGGGGAGACCCAGTACTTC,CASSFAGGGETQYF
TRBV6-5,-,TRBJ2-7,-,TGTGCCAGCAGTTACCCGTCAGGGGCCAGCTACGAGCAGTACTTC,CASSYPSGASYEQYF
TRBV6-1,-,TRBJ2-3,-,TGTGCCAGCAGTGAAGGCTCGGGGACAGATACGCAGTATTTT,CASSEGSGTDTQYF
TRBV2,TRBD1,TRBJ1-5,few,TGTGCCAGCAGTGGGATGGGACAGAGCAATCAGCCCCAGCATTTT,CASSGMGQSNQPQHF
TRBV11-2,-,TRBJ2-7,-,TGTGCCAGCAGTCGGGGGATCTCCTACGAGCAGTACTTC,CASSRGISYEQYF
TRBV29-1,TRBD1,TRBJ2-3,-,TGCAGCGTTGAAGGTATCACAGGGGCCGCGAAGCAGGTGGGAGCAGATACGCAGTATTTT,CSVEGITGAAKQVGADTQYF
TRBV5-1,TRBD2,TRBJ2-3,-,TGCGCCAGCAGCTTCCTAGCGGGAGTCACAGATACGCAGTATTTT,CASSFLAGVTDTQYF
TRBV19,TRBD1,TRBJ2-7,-,TGTGCCAGTAGTATACAGGGACAGGGGAGGCACGAGCAGTACTTC,CASSIQGQGRHEQYF
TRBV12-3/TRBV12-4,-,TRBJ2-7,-,TGTGCCAGCAGTTTAACGGACAGCTACGAGCAGTACTTC,CASSLTDSYEQYF
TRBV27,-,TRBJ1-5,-,TGTGCCAGCAGGTTTAACCGGGACACTCAGCCCCAGCATTTT,CASRFNRDTQPQHF
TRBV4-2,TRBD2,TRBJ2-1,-,TGTGCCAGCAGCCAAGTAAGCGGGGGGGCCAATGAGCAGTTCTTC,CASSQVSGGANEQFF
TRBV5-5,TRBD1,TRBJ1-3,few,TGTGCCAGCAGCTTGTATGGGGAACAGGGGTCGGGAAACACCATATATTTT,CASSLYGEQGSGNTIYF
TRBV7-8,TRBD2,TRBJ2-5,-,TGTGCCAGCAGCTTCGGGGGGGCGGGAGTCGCAGAGACCCAGTACTTC,CASSFGGAGVAETQYF
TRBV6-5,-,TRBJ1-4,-,TGTGCCACCCGGGGCAGGGGAGGGGAAAAACTGTTTTTT,CATRGRGGEKLFF
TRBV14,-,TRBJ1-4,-,TGTGCCAGCAGCCAAGATCTTACTAATGAAAAACTGTTTTTT,CASSQDLTNEKLFF
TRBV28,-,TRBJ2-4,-,TGTGCCAGCAGTTTAGTACAGGGAAACATTCAGTACTTC,CASSLVQGNIQYF
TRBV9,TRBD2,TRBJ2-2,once,TGTGCCAGCAGCACCCGACTCGCGGGAGGCGTCGGGGAGCTGTTTTTT,CASSTRLAGGVGELFF
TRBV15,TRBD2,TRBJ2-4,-,TGTGCCACCACCCCCACTAGCGGGAGACCAGTCCGCGACATTCAGTACTTC,CATTPTSGRPVRDIQYF
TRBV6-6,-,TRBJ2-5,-,TGTGCCATCAAACCGACAGTCCCAGAGACCCAGTACTTC,CAIKPTVPETQYF
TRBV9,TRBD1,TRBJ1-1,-,TGTGCCAGCAGCGTAGGACCAGGGGGGTTGAACACTGAAGCTTTCTTT,CASSVGPGGLNTEAFF
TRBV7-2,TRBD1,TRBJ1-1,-,TGTGCCAGCAGCTTAAGGACAGGGGAGGAGAGAGCTTTCTTT,CASSLRTGEERAFF
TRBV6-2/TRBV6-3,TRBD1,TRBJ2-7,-,TGTGCCAGCAGTTACCGGGACAGGGCCTTCTACGAGCAGTACTTC,CASSYRDRAFYEQYF
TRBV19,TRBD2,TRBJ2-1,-,TGTGCCAGTAGTCCCCGGACTAGCGGCTACAATGAGCAGTTCTTC,CASSPRTSGYNEQFF
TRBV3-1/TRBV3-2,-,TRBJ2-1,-,TGTGCCAGCAGGCAGGGGGGCTACAATGAGCAGTTCTTC,CASRQGGYNEQFF
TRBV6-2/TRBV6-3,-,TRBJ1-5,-,TGTGCCAGCAGTTATGGACAGACTAGCAATCAGCCCCAGCATTTT,CASSYGQTSNQPQHF
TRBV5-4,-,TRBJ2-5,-,TGTGCCAGCAGCAGAGGGAACCAAGAGACCCAGTACTTC,CASSRGNQETQYF
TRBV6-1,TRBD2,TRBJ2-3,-,TGTGCCAGCAGTCAAGGGACTAGCGGGAGAGCAGATACGCAGTATTTT,CASSQGTSGRADTQYF
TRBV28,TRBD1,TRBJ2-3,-,TGTGCCAGCAGGGGACAGGGTACAGATACGCAGTATTTT,CASRGQGTDTQYF
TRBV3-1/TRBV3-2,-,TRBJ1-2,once,TGTGCCAGCAGCCAAGCGGGGGAAAGGGGAAATGGCTACACCTTC,CASSQAGERGNGYTF
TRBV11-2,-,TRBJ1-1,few,TGTGCCAGCAGCTTAGACAGGGTCGCCACTGAAGCTTTCTTT,CASSLDRVATEAFF
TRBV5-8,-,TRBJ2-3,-,TGTGCCAGCAGCGCGGACTCGGCGGCAGATACGCAGTATTTT,CASSADSAADTQYF
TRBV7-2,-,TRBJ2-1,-,TGTGCCAGCAGCTTCGGGACAAACAATGAGCAGTTCTTC,CASSFGTNNEQFF
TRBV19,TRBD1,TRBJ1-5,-,TGTGCCAGTACCCCGAGGGACAGGGGTAACAATCAGCCCCAGCATTTT,CASTPRDRGNNQPQHF
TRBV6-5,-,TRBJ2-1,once,TGTGCCAGCAGTTACTCCCTAGCGAGCAATGAGCAGTTCTTC,CASSYSLASNEQFF
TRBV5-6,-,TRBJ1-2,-,TGTGCCAGCAGCTTGGCTCGGGGTGGCTATGGCTACACCTTC,CASSLARGGYGYTF
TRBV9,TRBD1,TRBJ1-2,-,TGTGCCAGCAGCGCACTACAGGGGGCGAAGGGCTACACCTTC,CASSALQGAKGYTF
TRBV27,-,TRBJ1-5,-,TGTGCCAGCAGTCCACGACAGGTCAATCAGCCCCAGCATTTT,CASSPRQVNQPQHF
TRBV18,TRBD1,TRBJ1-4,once,TGTGCCAGCTCACCATCCCCGGACAGGGTCGGTGAAAAACTGTTTTTT,CASSPSPDRVGEKLFF
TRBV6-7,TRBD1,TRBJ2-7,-,TGTGCCAGCGCCCTCGGGACAGGACACCACGAGCAGTACTTC,CASALGTGHHEQYF
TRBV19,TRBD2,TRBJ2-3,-,TGTGCCAGCAAAGGGACTAGCGGGGGGGCTAGCACAGATACGCAGTATTTT,CASKGTSGGASTDTQYF
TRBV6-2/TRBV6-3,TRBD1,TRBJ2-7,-,TGTGCCAGCAGCATCCGGGACAGGGGAAACGAGCAGTACTTC,CASSIRDRGNEQYF
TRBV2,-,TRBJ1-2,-,TGTGCCAGCAGTGAAACAAGGGGAGGCTATGGCTACACCTTC,CASSETRGGYGYTF
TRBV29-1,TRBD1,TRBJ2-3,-,TGCAGCGTCGTCCCGGGACAGGGGTTCACAGATACGCAGTATTTT,CSVVPGQGFTDTQYF
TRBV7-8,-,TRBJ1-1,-,TGTGCCAGCAGCCTGGACAGAGGAGAAGCTTTCTTT,CASSLDRGEAFF